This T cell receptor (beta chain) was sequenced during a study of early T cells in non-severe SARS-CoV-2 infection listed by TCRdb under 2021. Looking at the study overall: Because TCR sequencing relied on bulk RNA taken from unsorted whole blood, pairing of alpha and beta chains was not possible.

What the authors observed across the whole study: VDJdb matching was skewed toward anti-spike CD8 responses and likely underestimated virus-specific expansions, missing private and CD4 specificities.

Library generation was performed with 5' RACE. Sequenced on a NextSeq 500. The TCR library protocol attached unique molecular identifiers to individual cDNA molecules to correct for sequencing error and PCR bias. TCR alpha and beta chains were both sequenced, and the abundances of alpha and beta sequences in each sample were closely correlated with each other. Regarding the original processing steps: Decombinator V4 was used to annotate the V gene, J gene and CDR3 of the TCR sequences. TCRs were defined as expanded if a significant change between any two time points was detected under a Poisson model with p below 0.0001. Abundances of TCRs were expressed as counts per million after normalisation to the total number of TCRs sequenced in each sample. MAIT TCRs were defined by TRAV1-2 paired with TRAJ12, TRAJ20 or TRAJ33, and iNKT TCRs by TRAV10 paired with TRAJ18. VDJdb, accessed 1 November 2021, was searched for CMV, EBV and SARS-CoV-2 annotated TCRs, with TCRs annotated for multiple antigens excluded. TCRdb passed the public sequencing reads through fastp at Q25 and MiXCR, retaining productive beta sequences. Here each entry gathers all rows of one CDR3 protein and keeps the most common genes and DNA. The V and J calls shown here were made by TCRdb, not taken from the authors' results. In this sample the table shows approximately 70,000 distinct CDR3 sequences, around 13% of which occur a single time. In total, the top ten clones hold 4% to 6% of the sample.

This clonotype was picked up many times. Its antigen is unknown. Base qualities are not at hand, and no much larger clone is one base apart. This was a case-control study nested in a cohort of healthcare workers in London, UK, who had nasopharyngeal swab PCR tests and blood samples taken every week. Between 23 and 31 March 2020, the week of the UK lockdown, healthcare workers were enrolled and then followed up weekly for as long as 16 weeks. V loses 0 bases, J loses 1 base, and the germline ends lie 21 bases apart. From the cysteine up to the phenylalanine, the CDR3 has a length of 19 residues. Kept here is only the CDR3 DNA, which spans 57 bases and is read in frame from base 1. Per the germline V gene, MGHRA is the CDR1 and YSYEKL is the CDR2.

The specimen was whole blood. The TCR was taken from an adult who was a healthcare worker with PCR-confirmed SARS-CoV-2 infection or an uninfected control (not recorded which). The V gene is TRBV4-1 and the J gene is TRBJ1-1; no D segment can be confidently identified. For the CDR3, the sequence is CASSQEGMGWETPNTEAFF. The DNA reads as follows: TGCGCCAGCAGCCAAGAAGGGATGGGATGGGAGACACCGAACACTGAAGCTTTCTTT.